This T cell receptor (beta chain) was obtained from a study of PD-L1 blockade in urothelial cancer. Looking at the study overall: Patients arrived having already received 0 to 3 prior chemotherapy regimens.

Measured with immunoSEQ multiplex PCR; TCRdb has only the in-frame clones, and not every one. The table records roughly 100,000 clones, around 82% of them present only once. V gave up 5 bases and J gave up 4 bases, with 9 bases separating them. Germline CDR1 is SGHVS and CDR2 is FQNEAQ. The CDR3 has 13 residues. The V call is TRBV7-8, the J call TRBJ2-1; the D gene is possibly TRBD1 (6 bases). The sequence came from a man between 50 and 59 years old with urothelial cancer. Here the sequenced sample was PBMCs, taken around atezolizumab (anti-PD-L1) treatment. CDR3 sequence reads: CASSLQGYNEQFF. CDR3 in DNA: TGTGCCAGCAGCCTACAGGGATACAATGAGCAGTTCTTC. Full variable domain (rest looked up from reference TRBV7-8 and TRBJ2-1): GAGVSQSPRYKVAKRGQDVALRCDPISGHVSLFWYQQALGQGPEFLTYFQNEAQLDKSGLPSDRFFAERPEGSVSTLKIQRTQQEDSAVYLCASSLQGYNEQFFGPGTRLTVL.